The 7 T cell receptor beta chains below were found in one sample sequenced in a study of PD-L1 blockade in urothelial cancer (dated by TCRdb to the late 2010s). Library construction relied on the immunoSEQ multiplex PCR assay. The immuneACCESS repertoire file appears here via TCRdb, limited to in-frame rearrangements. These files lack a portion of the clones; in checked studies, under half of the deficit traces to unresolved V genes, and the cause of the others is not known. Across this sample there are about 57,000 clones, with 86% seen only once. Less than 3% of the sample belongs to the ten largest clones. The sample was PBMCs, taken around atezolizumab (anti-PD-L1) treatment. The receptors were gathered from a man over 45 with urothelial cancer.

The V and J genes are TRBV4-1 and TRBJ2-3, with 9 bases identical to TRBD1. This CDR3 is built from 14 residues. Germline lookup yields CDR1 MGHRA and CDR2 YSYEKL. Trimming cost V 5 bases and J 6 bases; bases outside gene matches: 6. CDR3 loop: CASSAGQGQDTQYF. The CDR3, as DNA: TGCGCCAGCAGCGCGGGACAGGGTCAGGATACGCAGTATTTT.

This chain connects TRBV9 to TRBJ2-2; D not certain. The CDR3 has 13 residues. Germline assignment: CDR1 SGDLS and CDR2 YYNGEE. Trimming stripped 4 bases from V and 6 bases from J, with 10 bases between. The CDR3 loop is CASSLSAAGELFF. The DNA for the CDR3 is TGTGCCAGCAGCCTCAGCGCGGCCGGGGAGCTGTTTTTT.

CDR3 nucleotide sequence: TGTGCCAGCCCTCCGCGCGGGAGCCACCCCAACGAGCAGTACTTC. This gives the protein CASPPRGSHPNEQYF. The chain carries TRBV28 and TRBJ2-7, with 7 bases aligning to TRBD2. V lost 8 bases and J lost 5; bases outside the gene matches: 15. This CDR3 region has 15 residues. The germline V gene has CDR1 MDHEN and CDR2 SYDVKM.

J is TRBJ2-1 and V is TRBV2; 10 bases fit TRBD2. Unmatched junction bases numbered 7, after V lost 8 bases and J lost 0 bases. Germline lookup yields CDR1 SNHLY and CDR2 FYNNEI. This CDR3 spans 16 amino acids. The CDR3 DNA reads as TGTGCCAGCGCCCTAGCGGGAGAACGCTCCTACAATGAGCAGTTCTTC. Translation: CASALAGERSYNEQFF.

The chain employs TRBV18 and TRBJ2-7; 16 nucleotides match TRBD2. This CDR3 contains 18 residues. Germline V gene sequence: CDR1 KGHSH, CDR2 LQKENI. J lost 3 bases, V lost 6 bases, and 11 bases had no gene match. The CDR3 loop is CASSLQGLAGGEVYEQYF. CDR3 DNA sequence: TGTGCCAGCTCTCTTCAGGGACTAGCGGGAGGGGAAGTCTACGAGCAGTACTTC.

CDR3 sequence reads: CAISESWSSGNTIYF. The CDR3 region has the DNA TGTGCCATCAGTGAGTCATGGAGCTCTGGAAACACCATATATTTT. J is TRBJ1-3 and V is TRBV10-3, with D uncertain. The CDR3 runs to 15 residues. Germline-derived CDR1 and CDR2 are ENHRY and SYGVKD. With 0 bases removed from V and 0 bases from J, the gap between germline ends came to 6 bases.

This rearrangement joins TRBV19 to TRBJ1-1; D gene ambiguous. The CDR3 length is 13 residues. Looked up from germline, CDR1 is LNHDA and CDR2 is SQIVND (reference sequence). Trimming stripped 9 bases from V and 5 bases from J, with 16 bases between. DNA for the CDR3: TGTGCCAGCACCCATGAGTATGGTACTGAAGCTTTCTTT. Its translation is CASTHEYGTEAFF.